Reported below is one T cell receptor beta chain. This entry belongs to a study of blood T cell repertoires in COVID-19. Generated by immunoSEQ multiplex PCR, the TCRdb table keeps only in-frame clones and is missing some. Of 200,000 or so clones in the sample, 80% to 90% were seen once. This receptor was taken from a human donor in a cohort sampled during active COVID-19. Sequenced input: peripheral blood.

CDR3 bases: TGTGCCAGCAGTTATGCCGGGGGGCCCGGGTCCTATAATTCACCCCTCCACTTT. It encodes CASSYAGGPGSYNSPLHF. This chain joins TRBV6-9 and TRBJ1-6; D perhaps matches TRBD1 (6 bases). CDR3 length equals 18 residues. Per germline, CDR1 MNHGY and CDR2 SVAAGI. Trimming shortened V by 2 bases and J by 1 base, and 15 bases separated the two germline ends.